Listed here are 25 T cell receptor beta chains from one sample, sequenced in a study of T cell responses to AZD1222 COVID-19 vaccine. The assay was immunoSEQ multiplex PCR, and TCRdb's table has in-frame clones only and misses some. Of about 15,000 clones listed, about 87% are singletons. Sequenced here: peripheral blood, sampled 28 days after the second AZD1222 dose. Receptors were obtained from an adult who received the AZD1222 COVID-19 vaccine.

This chain links TRBV28 with TRBJ1-6; D unclear. The germline gives CDR1 MDHEN, CDR2 SYDVKM. This CDR3 comprises 15 residues. The V gene lost 5 bases and the J gene lost 7 bases, with 15 bases spanning the gap. Written as DNA, the CDR3 is TGTGCCAGCAGTCCGACACGGATAGTGAATTCACCCCTCCACTTT. Translation: CASSPTRIVNSPLHF.

The count of this clone is one. The rearrangement joins TRBV5-1 to TRBJ1-1, with a tentative D call TRBD1 (6 bases). This CDR3 has 16 residues. Germline-derived CDR1 and CDR2 are SGHRS and YFSETQ. Trimming left V 2 bases short and J 4 bases short, with 18 bases between. In nucleotides, the CDR3 is TGCGCCAGCAGCTTTACCCCCCAAGGAGGGGGCACTGAAGCTTTCTTT. Encoded protein: CASSFTPQGGGTEAFF.

This chain links TRBV3-1 (or the pseudogene TRBV3-2) with TRBJ2-5; D may match TRBD1 or TRBD2 (5 bases each). The CDR3 has 16 residues. Trimming cost V 0 bases and J 3 bases, with 14 bases left between them. The germline gives CDR1 LGHDT, CDR2 YNNKEL (reference sequence). The CDR3 bases are TGTGCCAGCAGCCAAGATGTGGGGACGGAGAAAGAGACCCAGTACTTC. It codes for CASSQDVGTEKETQYF.

The CDR3 region is CASSPMWVRGETQYF. As DNA, the CDR3 is TGTGCCAGCAGCCCCATGTGGGTCCGGGGGGAGACCCAGTACTTC. The chain uses TRBV7-2 and TRBJ2-5; D possibly corresponds to TRBD2 (6 bases). Germline lookup yields CDR1 SGHTA and CDR2 FQGNSA. V gave up 5 bases and J gave up 5 bases, with 18 bases separating them. This CDR3 is 15 amino acids long.

The chain couples TRBV19 to TRBJ1-2; the D gene is possibly TRBD1 (5 bases). This CDR3 has 12 residues. Germline CDR1 is LNHDA and CDR2 is SQIVND (reference sequence). Trimming stripped 2 bases from V and 7 bases from J, with 8 bases between. CDR3 region: CASSIQGLGYTF. The CDR3 bases are TGTGCCAGTAGTATACAGGGTCTTGGCTACACCTTC.

This clone has only one observation. The J gene is TRBJ1-2, the V gene TRBV6-5, with D possibly matching TRBD1 (6 bases). CDR3 length equals 15 residues. CDR1 is MNHEY, CDR2 SVGAGI, per germline. The ends were cut back, 0 bases at V and 0 bases at J, with 8 bases in the middle. CDR3 in amino acids: CASSYSGGPNYGYTF. Here the CDR3 DNA reads TGTGCCAGCAGTTACTCGGGGGGGCCTAACTATGGCTACACCTTC.

The rearrangement uses TRBV30 and TRBJ2-1, with a possible D match to TRBD2 (6 bases). Trimming cost V 4 bases and J 7 bases, with 14 bases left between them. The CDR3 is 13 residues long. Germline V CDR1 and CDR2: GTSNPN, SVGIG (reference sequence). For the CDR3, the DNA is TGTGCCTGGAACCGGGGGTCATATAATGAGCAGTTCTTC. This codes for CAWNRGSYNEQFF.

J is TRBJ1-5 and V is TRBV30, with 8 bases aligning to TRBD1. The CDR3 consists of 14 residues. CDR1 and CDR2 (germline): GTSNPN, SVGIG (reference sequence). Trimming took 4 bases from V and 6 from J; bases not matched to a gene: 8. CDR3 bases: TGTGCCTGGACCACTCAGGGGGCAGGTCAGCCCCAGCATTTT. This translates into CAWTTQGAGQPQHF.

The J gene is TRBJ1-2, the V gene TRBV19, with 8 positions matching TRBD1. The germline V gene has CDR1 LNHDA and CDR2 SQIVND (reference sequence). CDR3 length equals 13 residues. V lost 6 bases and J lost 8; bases outside the gene matches: 8. CDR3 nucleotide sequence: TGTGCCAGTAGGTCAGACAGGGGAACGGGCTACACCTTC. This codes for CASRSDRGTGYTF.

This clone was found a few times. The chain recombines TRBV19 with TRBJ2-2; D possibly matches TRBD1 or TRBD2 (6 bases each). The V end lost 7 bases, the J end lost 2 bases, and 14 bases lay between the germline ends. Germline values: CDR1 LNHDA, CDR2 SQIVND (reference sequence). This CDR3 has 15 residues. The CDR3 coding sequence is TGTGCCAGTATGAGGGGGGCTACAAACACCGGGGAGCTGTTTTTT. This gives the protein CASMRGATNTGELFF.

This clone occurred once. The gene calls are TRBV7-2 and TRBJ1-5; D is perhaps TRBD1 (5 bases). The germline gives CDR1 SGHTA, CDR2 FQGNSA. This CDR3 contains 15 residues. The V end lost 2 bases, the J end lost 5 bases, and 13 bases lay between the germline ends. CDR3 sequence: CASSLSRGRDQPQHF. CDR3 sequence (DNA): TGTGCCAGCAGCTTATCAAGGGGAAGGGATCAGCCCCAGCATTTT. The whole variable domain, filled in from reference TRBV7-2 and TRBJ1-5, reads GAGVSQSPSNKVTEKGKDVELRCDPISGHTALYWYRQSLGQGLEFLIYFQGNSAPDKSGLPSDRFSAERTGGSVSTLTIQRTQQEDSAVYLCASSLSRGRDQPQHFGDGTRLSIL.

This chain joins TRBV2 and TRBJ1-5; D gene uncertain. V gave up 3 bases and J gave up 2 bases, with 8 bases separating them. Germline CDR1 reads SNHLY; CDR2 reads FYNNEI. The CDR3 covers 14 residues. CDR3 bases: TGTGCCAGCAGTGATTCAGGTGGCAATCAGCCCCAGCATTTT. This gives the protein CASSDSGGNQPQHF.

The genes are TRBV4-3 and TRBJ2-7; the D gene is possibly TRBD2 (6 bases). CDR3 length: 13 amino acids. Trimming shortened V by 1 base and J by 5 bases, and 9 bases separated the two germline ends. Germline lookup yields CDR1 LGHNA and CDR2 YSLEER. CDR3 in DNA: TGCGCCAGCAGCCAAGCCGGGGAGGACGAGCAGTACTTC. Translating gives CASSQAGEDEQYF.

Remarks on this clone: Other DNA variants within this sample encode the same CDR3. The chain recombines TRBV4-3 with TRBJ2-7, with TRBD2 as a possible D gene (6 bases). Germline V lookup: CDR1 LGHNA, CDR2 YSLEER. V lost 1 base and J lost 3, with 7 bases in between. The CDR3 spans 13 residues. Written as DNA, the CDR3 is TGCGCCAGCAGCCAAGTCGGGGGCTACGAGCAGTACTTC. Protein: CASSQVGGYEQYF.

The chain recombines TRBV5-5 with TRBJ1-2; D not resolved. The V gene lost 2 bases and the J gene lost 9 bases, with 17 bases spanning the gap. Germline CDR1 is SGHKS and CDR2 is YYEKEE (reference sequence). This CDR3 is 14 amino acids long. For the CDR3, the DNA is TGTGCCAGCAGCTTTGGGCTCCTTGGGGATCGCTACACCTTC. Residues: CASSFGLLGDRYTF.

The CDR3 here is CAIRGTGSNYGYTF. DNA of the CDR3: TGTGCCATCAGGGGGACAGGGAGTAACTATGGCTACACCTTC. J is TRBJ1-2 and V is TRBV10-3, with 9 bases lining up with TRBD1. The CDR3 totals 14 residues. CDR1 is ENHRY and CDR2 is SYGVKD in the germline V gene. Germline trimming cut 6 bases from V and 1 base from J; bases unmatched to any gene: 3.

The chain has TRBV27 and TRBJ2-1; the match to TRBD1 covers 9 bases. The germline CDR1 and CDR2 sequences are MNHEY and SMNVEV (reference sequence). The CDR3 extends over 15 amino acids. V lost 2 bases, J lost 6 bases, and 5 bases stayed unmatched. Here the CDR3 DNA reads TGTGCCAGCAGTTTACCGGGACAGGGACTCAATGAGCAGTTCTTC. Its translation is CASSLPGQGLNEQFF.

About this clone: One junction end disagrees with the germline gene, perhaps due to a read error. V gene TRBV7-2 combines with J gene TRBJ1-4; no clear D gene. In germline, CDR1 is SGHTA, CDR2 FQGNSA. There are 16 residues in the CDR3. CDR3 bases: TGTGCCAGCAGTTTAGGACCCATGGCAACTAATGAAAAACTGTTTTTT. Translated: CASSLGPMATNEKLFF.

The genes are TRBV23-1 and TRBJ2-2; D is uncertain. TRBV23-1 is identified as an open reading frame with a role that is uncertain. The length of the CDR3 is 13 residues. Between the trimmed V and J ends, which lost 3 bases and 1 base, there was a span of 3 bases. CDR3 region: CASSQGNTGELFF. In nucleotides, the CDR3 is TGCGCCAGCAGTCAGGGGAACACCGGGGAGCTGTTTTTT.

This CDR3 reads CASSLSARETQYF. The CDR3 DNA reads as TGTGCCAGCAGCTTAAGCGCGAGGGAGACCCAGTACTTC. J is TRBJ2-5 and V is TRBV7-9; D remains ambiguous. Germline CDR1 and CDR2: SEHNR and FQNEAQ (reference sequence). The CDR3 is made up of 13 amino acids. V lost 2 bases, J lost 5 bases, and 9 bases lay in between.

The chain joins TRBV6-5 to TRBJ1-1, with 7 bases that match TRBD1. Looked up from germline, CDR1 is MNHEY and CDR2 is SVGAGI. The length of the CDR3 is 15 residues. Trimming cost V 5 bases and J 4 bases; bases outside gene matches: 10. The CDR3 is CASSPRTGRGTEAFF. CDR3 in DNA: TGTGCCAGCAGTCCTCGGACAGGCCGGGGCACTGAAGCTTTCTTT.

V is TRBV28 and J is TRBJ1-5; D not certain. CDR1 MDHEN and CDR2 SYDVKM come from the germline V gene. The CDR3 covers 14 residues. V was cut by 3 bases and J by 2 bases, with 8 bases left in between. CDR3 in amino acids: CASSLVRGNQPQHF. CDR3 coding DNA: TGTGCCAGCAGTTTGGTCCGGGGCAATCAGCCCCAGCATTTT. The full variable domain, with the rest looked up from reference TRBV28 and TRBJ1-5, is DVKVTQSSRYLVKRTGEKVFLECVQDMDHENMFWYRQDPGLGLRLIYFSYDVKMKEKGDIPEGYSVSREKKERFSLILESASTNQTSMYLCASSLVRGNQPQHFGDGTRLSIL.

This clone showed up just once. The V call is TRBV5-4, the J call TRBJ1-2; no definite D call. This CDR3 has 13 residues. Germline CDR1 SGHNT, CDR2 YYREEE (reference sequence). V gave up 0 bases and J gave up 8 bases, with 11 bases separating them. DNA for the CDR3: TGTGCCAGCAGCTTGGGGCGGTCGGGAGGCTACACCTTC. Its translation is CASSLGRSGGYTF. Full variable domain (remainder filled in from reference TRBV5-4 and TRBJ1-2): ETGVTQSPTHLIKTRGQQVTLRCSSQSGHNTVSWYQQALGQGPQFIFQYYREEENGRGNFPPRFSGLQFPNYSSELNVNALELDDSALYLCASSLGRSGGYTFGSGTRLTVV.

The chain is built from TRBV6-4 and TRBJ2-2; D is uncertain. The CDR3 runs 14 residues. Trimming pared 5 bases from V and 3 bases from J, leaving 10 bases between. From germline, CDR1 is MRHNA and CDR2 SNTAGT. The CDR3 loop reads CASSFGADTGELFF. The CDR3 nucleotides are TGTGCCAGCAGTTTTGGTGCCGACACCGGGGAGCTGTTTTTT.

V is TRBV27 and J is TRBJ1-2; possible D gene TRBD1, 6 bases. This CDR3 spans 16 amino acids. The V end lost 7 bases, the J end lost 8 bases, and 26 bases lay between the germline ends. Germline loops: CDR1 MNHEY, CDR2 SMNVEV (reference sequence). This chain's CDR3 is CASILIPWRGGNGYTF. DNA of the CDR3: TGTGCCAGCATCCTTATACCCTGGAGAGGGGGGAACGGCTACACCTTC.